This TCR beta chain was obtained from a study of blood T cell repertoires in COVID-19. Across the whole study: Whether acute or convalescent, the COVID-19 samples came from the United States, Italy and Spain. From T cells, B-cell-depleted T cells, or PBMCs came the material, which was cDNA or gDNA.

Sequencing used immunoSEQ multiplex PCR; TCRdb keeps in-frame clones, though not all of them. The sample contains about 220,000 clones, more than 70% of which appear only once. The sequenced sample consisted of peripheral blood. The sequence was obtained from a woman aged 45 to 65 with acute or convalescent COVID-19.

Written as DNA, the CDR3 is TGCACCAGCAGCCCGCCCTTACTAGAATCGGATACGCAGTATTTT. This translates into CTSSPPLLESDTQYF. This chain connects TRBV1 to TRBJ2-3; TRBD2 is the table's D call and was not checked against the DNA. TRBV1 is an annotated pseudogene. The CDR3 runs to 15 residues.